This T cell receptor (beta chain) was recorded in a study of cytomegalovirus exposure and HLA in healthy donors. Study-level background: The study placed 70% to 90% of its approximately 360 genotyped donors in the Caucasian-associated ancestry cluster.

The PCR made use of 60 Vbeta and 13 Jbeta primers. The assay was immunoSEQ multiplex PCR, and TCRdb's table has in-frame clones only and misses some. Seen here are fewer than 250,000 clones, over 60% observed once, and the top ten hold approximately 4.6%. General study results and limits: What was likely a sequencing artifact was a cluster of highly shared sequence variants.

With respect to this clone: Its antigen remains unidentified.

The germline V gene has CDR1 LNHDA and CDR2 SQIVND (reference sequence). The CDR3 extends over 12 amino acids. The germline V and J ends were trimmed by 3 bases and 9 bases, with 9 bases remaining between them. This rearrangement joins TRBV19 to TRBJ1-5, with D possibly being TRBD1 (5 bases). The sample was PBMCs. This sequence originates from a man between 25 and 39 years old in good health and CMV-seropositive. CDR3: CASSIDSGPQHF. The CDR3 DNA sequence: TGTGCCAGTAGTATTGACAGTGGGCCCCAGCATTTT.